The T cell receptor beta chain described here comes from a study of shared clonotypes between healthy human individuals. For the study at large: Donor ages ranged 18 to 49 years: two women, a few men.

Libraries were prepared by immunoSEQ multiplex PCR; TCRdb keeps only in-frame clonotypes and omits some of them. This sample has some 2,500,000 clones, with 80% to 95% found just once. This CDR3 has 15 amino acids. CDR1 and CDR2 from the germline V gene are SGHAT and FQNNGV. V was shortened by 3 bases and J by 0 bases, with 11 bases between the two germline ends. This clone was observed a single time. The sequenced sample consisted of naive CD4+ T cells from PBMCs. Regarding subset: CD45RA+ positively selected. This rearrangement joins TRBV11-2 to TRBJ1-1; no definite D call. The sequence came from a man aged 18 to 30 in good health. Some clones in this sample may be carry-over from other donors' samples. Written as DNA, the CDR3 is TGTGCCAGCAGCTTCCAAGGATTAATGAACACTGAAGCTTTCTTT. Its protein is CASSFQGLMNTEAFF.